This T cell receptor (beta chain) originates from a study of blood T cell repertoires in COVID-19. Study context: The United States, Italy and Spain were the sources of the acute and convalescent COVID-19 samples.

CDR1 and CDR2 from the germline V gene are SGHTA and FQGNSA. Germline trimming cut 1 base from V and 6 bases from J; bases unmatched to any gene: 4. The CDR3 consists of 15 residues. Generated by immunoSEQ multiplex PCR, the TCRdb table keeps only in-frame clones and is missing some. The repertoire holds 200,000 to 300,000 clones, with about 83% as singletons. Material: peripheral blood. This chain links TRBV7-2 with TRBJ2-1; 9 positions agree with TRBD1. The TCR comes from a human donor in a cohort sampled during active COVID-19. CDR3 nucleotide sequence: TGTGCCAGCAGCTTAGAGGGACAGGGTGGCAATGAGCAGTTCTTC. This codes for CASSLEGQGGNEQFF. Looking up the rest from reference TRBV7-2 and TRBJ2-1 gives the full variable domain: GAGVSQSPSNKVTEKGKDVELRCDPISGHTALYWYRQSLGQGLEFLIYFQGNSAPDKSGLPSDRFSAERTGGSVSTLTIQRTQQEDSAVYLCASSLEGQGGNEQFFGPGTRLTVL.